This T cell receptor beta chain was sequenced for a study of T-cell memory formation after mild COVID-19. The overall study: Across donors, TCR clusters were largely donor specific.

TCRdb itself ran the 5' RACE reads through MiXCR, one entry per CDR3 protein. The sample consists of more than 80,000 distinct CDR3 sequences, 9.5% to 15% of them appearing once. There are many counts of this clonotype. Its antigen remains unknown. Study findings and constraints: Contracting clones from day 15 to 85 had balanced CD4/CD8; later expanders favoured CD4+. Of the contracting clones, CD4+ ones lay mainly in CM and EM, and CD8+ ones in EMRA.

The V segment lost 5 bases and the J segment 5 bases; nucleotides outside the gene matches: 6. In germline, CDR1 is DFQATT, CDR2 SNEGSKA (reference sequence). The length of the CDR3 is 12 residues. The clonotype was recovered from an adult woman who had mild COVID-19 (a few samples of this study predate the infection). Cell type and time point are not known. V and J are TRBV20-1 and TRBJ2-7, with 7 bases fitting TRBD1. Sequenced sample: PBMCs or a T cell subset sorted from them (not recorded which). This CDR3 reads CSAGDSIHEQYF. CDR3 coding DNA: TGCAGTGCTGGGGACAGTATACACGAGCAGTACTTC.